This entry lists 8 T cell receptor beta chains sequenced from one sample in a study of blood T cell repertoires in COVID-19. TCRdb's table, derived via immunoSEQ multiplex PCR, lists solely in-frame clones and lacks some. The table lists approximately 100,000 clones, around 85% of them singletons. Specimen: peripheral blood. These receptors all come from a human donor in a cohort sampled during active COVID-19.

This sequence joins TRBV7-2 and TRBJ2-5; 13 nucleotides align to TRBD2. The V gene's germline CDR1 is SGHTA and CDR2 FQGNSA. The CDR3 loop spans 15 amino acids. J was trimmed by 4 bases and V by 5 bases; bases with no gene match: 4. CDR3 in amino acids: CASSRTSGSSETQYF. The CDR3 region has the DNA TGTGCCAGCAGCAGGACTAGCGGGAGCTCAGAGACCCAGTACTTC.

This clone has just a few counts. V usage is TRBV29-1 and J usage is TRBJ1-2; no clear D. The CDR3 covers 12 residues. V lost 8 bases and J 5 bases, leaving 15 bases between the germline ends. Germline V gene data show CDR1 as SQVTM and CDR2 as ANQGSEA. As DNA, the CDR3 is TGCAGCACCCCGCCGGGTCCTTATGGCTACACCTTC. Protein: CSTPPGPYGYTF. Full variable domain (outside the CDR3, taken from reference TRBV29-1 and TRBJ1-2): SAVISQKPSRDICQRGTSLTIQCQVDSQVTMMFWYRQQPGQSLTLIATANQGSEATYESGFVIDKFPISRPNLTFSTLTVSNMSPEDSSIYLCSTPPGPYGYTFGSGTRLTVV.

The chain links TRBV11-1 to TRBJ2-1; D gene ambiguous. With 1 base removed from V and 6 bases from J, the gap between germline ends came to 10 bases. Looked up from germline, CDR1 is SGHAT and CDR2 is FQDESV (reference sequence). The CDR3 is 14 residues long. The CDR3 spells CASSLGPSPNEQFF. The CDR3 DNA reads TGTGCCAGCAGCTTAGGTCCTAGTCCCAATGAGCAGTTCTTC.

This CDR3 is CASSLVRDTQYF. In DNA form, the CDR3 reads TGTGCCAGCAGCTTAGTCCGAGATACGCAGTATTTT. The V gene is TRBV11-2, the J gene TRBJ2-3; D is unclear. Looked up from germline, CDR1 is SGHAT and CDR2 is FQNNGV. The CDR3 extends over 12 amino acids. V was shortened by 1 base and J by 5 bases, with 4 bases between the two germline ends.

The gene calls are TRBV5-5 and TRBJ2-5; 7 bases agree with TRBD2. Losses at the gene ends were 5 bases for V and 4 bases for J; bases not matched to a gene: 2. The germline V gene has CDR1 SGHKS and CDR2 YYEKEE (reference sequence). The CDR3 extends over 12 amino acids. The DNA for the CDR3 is TGTGCCAGCAGGAGGGAGGGAGAGACCCAGTACTTC. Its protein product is CASRREGETQYF. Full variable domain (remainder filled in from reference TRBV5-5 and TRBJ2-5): DAGVTQSPTHLIKTRGQQVTLRCSPISGHKSVSWYQQVLGQGPQFIFQYYEKEERGRGNFPDRFSARQFPNYSSELNVNALLLGDSALYLCASRREGETQYFGPGTRLLVL.

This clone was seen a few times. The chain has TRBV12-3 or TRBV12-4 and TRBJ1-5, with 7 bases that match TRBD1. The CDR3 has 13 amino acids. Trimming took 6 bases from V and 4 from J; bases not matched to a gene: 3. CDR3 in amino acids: CASRATGNQPQHF. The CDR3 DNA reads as TGTGCCAGCAGGGCGACAGGGAATCAGCCCCAGCATTTT.

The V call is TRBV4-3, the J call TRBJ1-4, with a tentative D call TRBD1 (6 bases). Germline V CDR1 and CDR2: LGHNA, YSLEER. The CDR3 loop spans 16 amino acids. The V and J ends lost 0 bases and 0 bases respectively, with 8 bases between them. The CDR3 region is CASSQEGASTNEKLFF. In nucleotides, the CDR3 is TGCGCCAGCAGCCAAGAGGGGGCGTCAACTAATGAAAAACTGTTTTTT.

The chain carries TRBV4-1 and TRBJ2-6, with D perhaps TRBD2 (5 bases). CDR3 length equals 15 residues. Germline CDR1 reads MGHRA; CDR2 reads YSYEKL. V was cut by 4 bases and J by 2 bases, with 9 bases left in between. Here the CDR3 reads CASSRGSPGANVLTF. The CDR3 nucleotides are TGCGCCAGCAGCCGAGGGAGCCCTGGGGCCAACGTCCTGACTTTC.